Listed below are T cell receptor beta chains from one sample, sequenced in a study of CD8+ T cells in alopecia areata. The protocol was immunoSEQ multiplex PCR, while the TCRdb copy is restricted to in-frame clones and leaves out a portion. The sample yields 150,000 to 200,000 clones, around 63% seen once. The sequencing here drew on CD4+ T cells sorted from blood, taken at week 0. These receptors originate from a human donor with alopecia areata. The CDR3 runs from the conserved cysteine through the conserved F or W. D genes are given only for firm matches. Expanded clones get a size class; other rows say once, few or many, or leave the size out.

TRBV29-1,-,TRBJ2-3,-,CSAGGPDF,TGCAGCGCCGGTGGACCAGATTTT
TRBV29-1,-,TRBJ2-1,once,CSVEGGGTKQFF,TGCAGCGTTGAAGGGGGTGGGACAAAGCAGTTCTTC
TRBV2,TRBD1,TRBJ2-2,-,CASRPRTGGTGELFF,TGTGCCAGCAGGCCTAGGACAGGGGGCACCGGGGAGCTGTTTTTT
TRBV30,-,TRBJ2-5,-,CAWSRTQETQYF,TGTGCCTGGAGTCGGACCCAAGAGACCCAGTACTTC
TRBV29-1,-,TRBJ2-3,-,CSVEVGGDTQYF,TGCAGCGTTGAAGTAGGGGGGGATACGCAGTATTTT
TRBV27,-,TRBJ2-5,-,CASSQGRETQYF,TGTGCCAGCAGTCAGGGGAGAGAGACCCAGTACTTC
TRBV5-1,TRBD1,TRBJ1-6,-,CASSFGQGISSPLHF,TGCGCCAGCAGCTTTGGACAGGGGATATCTTCACCCCTCCACTTT
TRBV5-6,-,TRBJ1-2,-,CASSRQGDGYGYTF,TGTGCCAGCAGCCGCCAGGGAGACGGGTATGGCTACACCTTC
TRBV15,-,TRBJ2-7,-,CATSRDIDLPYEQYF,TGTGCCACCAGCAGAGACATCGACCTTCCCTACGAGCAGTACTTC
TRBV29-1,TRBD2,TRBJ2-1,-,CSAGSTSGVNEQFF,TGCAGCGCTGGATCGACTAGCGGGGTAAATGAGCAGTTCTTC
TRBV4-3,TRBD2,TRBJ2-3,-,CASSQVLAGGGQDTQYF,TGCGCCAGCAGCCAAGTCCTAGCGGGGGGTGGGCAAGATACGCAGTATTTT
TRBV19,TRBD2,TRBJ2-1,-,CASTPSGANEQFF,TGTGCCAGCACTCCCAGCGGGGCGAATGAGCAGTTCTTC
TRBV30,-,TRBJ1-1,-,CAWSISYNTEAFF,TGTGCCTGGAGTATCAGTTACAACACTGAAGCTTTCTTT
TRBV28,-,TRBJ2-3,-,CASISGGRDTQYF,TGTGCCAGCATCAGTGGTGGGCGAGATACGCAGTATTTT
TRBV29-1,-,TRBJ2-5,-,CSVDGSLGETQYF,TGCAGCGTTGATGGGTCTCTCGGGGAGACCCAGTACTTC
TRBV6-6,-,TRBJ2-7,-,CASSRSGGLSYEQYF,TGTGCCAGCAGTCGGTCAGGGGGGCTGTCCTACGAGCAGTACTTC
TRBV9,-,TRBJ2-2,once,CASSVAVNTGELFF,TGTGCCAGCAGCGTAGCGGTGAACACCGGGGAGCTGTTTTTT
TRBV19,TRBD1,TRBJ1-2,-,CASSIGTATNYGYTF,TGTGCCAGTAGTATCGGGACAGCAACTAACTATGGCTACACCTTC